Listed here are 20 T cell receptor beta chains from one sample, sequenced in a study of CD8 T cells in Susac syndrome (dated by TCRdb to the late 2010s). Library prep was done by the immunoSEQ multiplex PCR assay. RNA was extracted using the RNeasy kit, and roughly 0.5 to 1 ug of the RNA was reverse transcribed with random hexamers. The public sequencing data were trimmed at Q25 with fastp and processed into clonotypes with MiXCR by TCRdb, which kept only in-frame beta chains. Identical CDR3 proteins give one entry, which carries the most common genes and DNA. Recorded for this sample are 150,000 to 200,000 distinct CDR3 sequences; just under 95% of them occurred a single time. Clones ranked in the top ten supply just over 0.13% of the sample. Specimen: CD4+ T cells from PBMCs. These receptors were collected from a human donor in good health.

This chain connects TRBV2 to TRBJ1-5; 7 nucleotides line up with TRBD1. V shed 6 bases, J shed 3 bases, and the junction held 5 bases outside the gene matches. Germline V gene lookup returns CDR1 SNHLY and CDR2 FYNNEI. CDR3 length: 14 residues. CDR3 loop: CASRGGQLNQPQHF. For the CDR3, the DNA is TGTGCCAGCAGAGGGGGACAGCTCAATCAGCCCCAGCATTTT.

The chain recombines TRBV2 with TRBJ1-1; no reliable D call. This CDR3 has 13 residues. Germline CDR1 is SNHLY and CDR2 is FYNNEI. V gave up 8 bases and J gave up 2 bases, with 12 bases separating them. CDR3 coding DNA: TGTGCCAGCGGAGTACAAGCCAACACTGAAGCTTTCTTT. Its protein product is CASGVQANTEAFF. Together with reference TRBV2 and TRBJ1-1, the CDR3 gives the full variable domain: EPEVTQTPSHQVTQMGQEVILRCVPISNHLYFYWYRQILGQKVEFLVSFYNNEISEKSEIFDDQFSVERPDGSNFTLKIRSTKLEDSAMYFCASGVQANTEAFFGQGTRLTVV.

The chain recombines TRBV18 with TRBJ1-2, with a possible D match to TRBD1 (6 bases). The germline V gene encodes CDR1 KGHSH and CDR2 LQKENI. This CDR3 region has 12 residues. Trimming stripped 4 bases from V and 7 bases from J, with 10 bases between. The chain's CDR3 is CASSLRQVGYTF. The CDR3 nucleotides read TGTGCCAGCTCACTTCGACAGGTTGGCTACACCTTC.

The V call is TRBV3-1, the J call TRBJ2-1; TRBD2 matches 8 bases. Trimming cost V 1 base and J 8 bases; bases outside gene matches: 4. This CDR3 is built from 14 residues. Germline CDR1 reads LGHDT; CDR2 reads YNNKEL (reference sequence). Here the CDR3 reads CASSQAGGMDEQFF. CDR3 in DNA: TGTGCCAGCAGCCAAGCGGGGGGGATGGATGAGCAGTTCTTC.

This sequence joins TRBV18 and TRBJ1-1; D is undetermined. Germline CDR1 and CDR2: KGHSH and LQKENI. CDR3 length: 13 amino acids. Trimming stripped 3 bases from V and 1 base from J, with 6 bases between. CDR3 in amino acids: CASSPEENTEAFF. CDR3 nucleotides: TGTGCCAGCTCACCCGAGGAGAACACTGAAGCTTTCTTT. The entire variable domain, with the rest obtained from reference TRBV18 and TRBJ1-1, is as follows: NAGVMQNPRHLVRRRGQEARLRCSPMKGHSHVYWYRQLPEEGLKFMVYLQKENIIDESGMPKERFSAEFPKEGPSILRIQQVVRGDSAAYFCASSPEENTEAFFGQGTRLTVV.

The genes are TRBV6-5 and TRBJ1-1; D unresolved. The CDR3 has 13 residues. The germline V gene has CDR1 MNHEY and CDR2 SVGAGI. Deletions cut 0 bases from V and 5 bases from J, with 7 bases between. CDR3 residues: CASSYSTGTEAFF. Written as DNA, the CDR3 is TGTGCCAGCAGTTACTCGACGGGGACTGAAGCTTTCTTT.

The V call is TRBV7-8, the J call TRBJ2-7; D is possibly TRBD2 (5 bases). Trimming cost V 5 bases and J 7 bases, with 12 bases left between them. CDR1 and CDR2 from the germline V gene are SGHVS and FQNEAQ. The CDR3 length is 12 residues. CDR3 nucleotide sequence: TGTGCCAGCAGCCTAGGTGGGGAGGAGCAGTACTTC. Translating gives CASSLGGEEQYF.

V and J are TRBV19 and TRBJ2-3; possible D gene TRBD2, 6 bases. This CDR3 comprises 13 residues. With 7 bases removed from V and 1 base from J, the gap between germline ends came to 9 bases. Per germline, CDR1 LNHDA and CDR2 SQIVND (reference sequence). Written as DNA, the CDR3 is TGTGCCAGTACCCCGGGGGGCACAGATACGCAGTATTTT. Translating it yields CASTPGGTDTQYF.

This chain links TRBV30 with TRBJ2-1; D is undetermined. The CDR3 is 11 amino acids. Germline loops: CDR1 GTSNPN, CDR2 SVGIG (reference sequence). V was clipped by 0 bases and J by 13 bases, with 10 bases between them. The CDR3 DNA follows: TGTGCCTGGAGTGTGGGGTCGGTACAGTTCTTC. It specifies CAWSVGSVQFF.

This clonotype was observed a few times. The genes are TRBV4-2 and TRBJ2-3; no clear D gene. V shed 1 base and J shed 5 bases, with 7 bases lying between them. Germline lookup yields CDR1 LGHNA and CDR2 YNFKEQ. This CDR3 has 13 amino acids. Here the CDR3 reads CASSQGRGDTQYF. CDR3 nucleotides: TGTGCCAGCAGCCAAGGCCGTGGAGATACGCAGTATTTT.

The rearrangement links TRBV20-1 to TRBJ1-6, with TRBD1 identical over 9 bases. Trimming removed 6 bases from V and 4 bases from J; junction bases left unmatched: 7. This CDR3 spans 15 amino acids. Germline loops: CDR1 DFQATT, CDR2 SNEGSKA (reference sequence). The CDR3 DNA reads as TGCAGTGCAACCGGGACAGGGCGGTATAATTCACCCCTCCACTTT. Translating gives CSATGTGRYNSPLHF.

CDR3 protein: CASSLGTSGGPRFTDTQYF. The CDR3 DNA reads TGTGCCAGCAGCTTGGGGACTAGCGGGGGGCCCCGCTTCACAGATACGCAGTATTTT. V usage is TRBV7-9 and J usage is TRBJ2-3; 15 positions match TRBD2. Germline V gives CDR1 SEHNR, CDR2 FQNEAQ (reference sequence). The CDR3 spans 19 residues. V gave up 3 bases and J gave up 2 bases; unmatched junction bases: 9.

The rearrangement joins TRBV5-1 to TRBJ1-1; D is uncertain. Germline V CDR1 and CDR2: SGHRS, YFSETQ. The V and J ends lost 6 bases and 0 bases respectively, with 12 bases between them. The CDR3 covers 14 residues. Here the CDR3 reads CASTTDLLNTEAFF. The CDR3 DNA is TGCGCCAGCACCACTGACCTTTTGAACACTGAAGCTTTCTTT.

This clonotype was seen more than once but under ten times. This chain joins TRBV7-2 and TRBJ2-5; no definite D call. V dropped 5 bases and J dropped 3 bases, with 4 bases sitting between them. CDR1 SGHTA and CDR2 FQGNSA come from the germline V gene. The CDR3 spans 11 residues. In DNA, the CDR3 is TGTGCCAGCAGCGACGAAGAGACCCAGTACTTC. Its translation: CASSDEETQYF. The entire variable domain, with the rest obtained from reference TRBV7-2 and TRBJ2-5, is as follows: GAGVSQSPSNKVTEKGKDVELRCDPISGHTALYWYRQSLGQGLEFLIYFQGNSAPDKSGLPSDRFSAERTGGSVSTLTIQRTQQEDSAVYLCASSDEETQYFGPGTRLLVL.

This clonotype was counted a single time. The chain links TRBV2 to TRBJ1-1, with TRBD1 matching over 9 bases. The CDR3 runs 13 residues. The V and J ends lost 4 bases and 8 bases, in that order; junction bases with no gene match: 5. Per the germline V gene, CDR1 is SNHLY and CDR2 is FYNNEI. CDR3 sequence reads: CASSVNRGREAFF. In nucleotides, the CDR3 is TGTGCCAGCAGTGTAAACAGGGGGCGGGAAGCTTTCTTT.

V usage is TRBV12-3 or TRBV12-4 and J usage is TRBJ2-1; tentative D call: TRBD2 (6 bases). The CDR3 extends over 14 amino acids. The V and J ends lost 6 bases and 9 bases respectively, with 18 bases between them. In DNA, the CDR3 is TGTGCCAGCAGCCCTTCGGGGGATGGGGGTGAGCAGTTCTTC. Translating gives CASSPSGDGGEQFF.

The chain carries TRBV3-1 and TRBJ2-3, with 11 bases fitting TRBD2. Trimming at V came to 6 bases and at J to 6 bases, leaving 8 bases not matched to a gene. The CDR3 has 15 amino acids. The germline V gene encodes CDR1 LGHDT and CDR2 YNNKEL (reference sequence). This chain's CDR3 is CASSSLAGDSDTQYF. CDR3 DNA: TGTGCCAGCAGTTCACTAGCGGGGGACTCGGATACGCAGTATTTT.

Written as DNA, the CDR3 is TGTGCCAGCACCGAACCCTCTCCGGCGTACGAGCAGTACTTC. Translated, it gives CASTEPSPAYEQYF. The chain is built from TRBV6-2 or TRBV6-3 and TRBJ2-7; D call uncertain. Germline values: CDR1 MNHEY, CDR2 SVGEGT. The CDR3 runs to 14 residues. Deletions cut 7 bases from V and 4 bases from J, with 17 bases between.

The rearrangement joins TRBV4-2 to TRBJ1-2; tentative D call: TRBD1 (6 bases). Germline V gene sequence: CDR1 LGHNA, CDR2 YNFKEQ. V lost 5 bases and J 2 bases, leaving 9 bases between the germline ends. The CDR3 length is 13 residues. For the CDR3, the DNA is TGTGCCAGCAGCAGCACAGGGAACTATGGCTACACCTTC. Its protein is CASSSTGNYGYTF.

The chain carries TRBV20-1 and TRBJ2-2; 11 bases map to TRBD2. Trimming cost V 3 bases and J 3 bases; bases outside gene matches: 6. This CDR3 is built from 16 residues. The germline V gene encodes CDR1 DFQATT and CDR2 SNEGSKA (reference sequence). CDR3 residues: CSASRSGGVYTGELFF. The CDR3 nucleotides read TGCAGTGCTAGTCGTAGCGGGGGGGTCTACACCGGGGAGCTGTTTTTT.